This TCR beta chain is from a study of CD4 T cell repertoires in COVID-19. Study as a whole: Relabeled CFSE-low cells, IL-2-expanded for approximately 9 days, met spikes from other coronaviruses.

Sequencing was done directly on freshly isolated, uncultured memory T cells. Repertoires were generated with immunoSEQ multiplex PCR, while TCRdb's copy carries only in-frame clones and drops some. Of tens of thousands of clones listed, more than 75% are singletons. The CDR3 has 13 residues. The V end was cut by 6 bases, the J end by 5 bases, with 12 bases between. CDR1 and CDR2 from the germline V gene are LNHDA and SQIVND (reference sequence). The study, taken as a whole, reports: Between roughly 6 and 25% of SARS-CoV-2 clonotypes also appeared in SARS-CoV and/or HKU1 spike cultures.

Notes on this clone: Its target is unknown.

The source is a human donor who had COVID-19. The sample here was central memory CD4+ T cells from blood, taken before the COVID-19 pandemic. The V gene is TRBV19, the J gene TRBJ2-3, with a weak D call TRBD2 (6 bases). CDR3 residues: CASRKDSGDTQYF. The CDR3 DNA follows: TGTGCCAGTAGAAAGGATAGCGGAGATACGCAGTATTTT.